A selection of T cell receptor beta chains follows, all from one sample in a study of Ad26.COV2.S vaccination and SARS-CoV-2 variants. Assay used: immunoSEQ multiplex PCR; TCRdb lists only in-frame clones, some missing. The sample includes 350,000 to 500,000 clones, roughly 89% of them seen just once. Specimen: peripheral blood, collected in a trial of Ad26.COV2.S vaccine versus placebo. The receptor set was obtained from a person between 18 and 65 years old who received the Ad26.COV2.S COVID-19 vaccine or a placebo. The CDR3 runs from the conserved cysteine through the conserved F or W. The order of the fields is CDR3 protein, CDR3 DNA, D gene, V gene, clone size, J gene. The D gene is left open where the match is weak. Clone size appears in some rows only: once, few, many, or a class for an expanded clone.

CDR3: CASGLVRSGDMRGNQPQHF
DNA: TGTGCTAGTGGTTTGGTACGGTCGGGAGACATGAGAGGCAATCAGCCCCAGCATTTT
D: NA
V: TRBV12-5
size: NA
J: TRBJ1-5

CDR3: CASSRLGRETQYF
DNA: TGTGCCAGCAGCCGACTAGGGCGAGAGACCCAGTACTTC
D: NA
V: TRBV11-3
size: once
J: TRBJ2-5

CDR3: CASSTGVVRADTQYF
DNA: TGTGCCAGCAGCACAGGGGTCGTAAGGGCAGATACGCAGTATTTT
D: TRBD1
V: TRBV7-8
size: NA
J: TRBJ2-3

CDR3: CASTLRQGDTGELFF
DNA: TGTGCCAGTACTCTGAGGCAGGGGGACACCGGGGAGCTGTTTTTT
D: TRBD1
V: TRBV19
size: NA
J: TRBJ2-2

CDR3: CASSFGLNVDEQFF
DNA: TGTGCCAGTAGTTTCGGGCTTAATGTCGATGAGCAGTTCTTC
D: NA
V: TRBV19
size: NA
J: TRBJ2-1

CDR3: CASSWDRGNEKLFF
DNA: TGTGCCAGCAGTTGGGACAGAGGAAATGAAAAACTGTTTTTT
D: TRBD1
V: TRBV6-6
size: NA
J: TRBJ1-4

CDR3: CASSLGRDEKLFF
DNA: TGTGCCAGCAGTCTAGGGAGGGATGAAAAACTGTTTTTT
D: NA
V: TRBV28
size: NA
J: TRBJ1-4

CDR3: CASSTGGLNTEAFF
DNA: TGTGCCAGCAGTACAGGGGGGCTAAACACTGAAGCTTTCTTT
D: TRBD1
V: TRBV28
size: NA
J: TRBJ1-1

CDR3: CSASRRQVNQPQHF
DNA: TGCAGTGCTAGTCGGAGGCAGGTCAATCAGCCCCAGCATTTT
D: NA
V: TRBV20-1
size: NA
J: TRBJ1-5

CDR3: CASSGDRGDTQYF
DNA: TGCGCCAGCAGCGGGGACCGCGGGGATACGCAGTATTTT
D: NA
V: TRBV5-1
size: NA
J: TRBJ2-3

CDR3: CAIRQYGGPRNPDTQYF
DNA: TGTGCCATCAGACAATACGGTGGACCGCGGAATCCAGATACGCAGTATTTT
D: NA
V: TRBV10-3
size: NA
J: TRBJ2-3

CDR3: CASSTTGDDQPQHF
DNA: TGTGCCAGTAGTACGACAGGGGACGATCAGCCCCAGCATTTT
D: TRBD1
V: TRBV19
size: NA
J: TRBJ1-5

CDR3: CASSVYAGGGELFF
DNA: TGTGCCAGCAGTGTGTACGCTGGTGGGGGGGAGCTGTTTTTT
D: NA
V: TRBV2
size: NA
J: TRBJ2-2

CDR3: CASSLVSTGELFF
DNA: TGCGCCAGCAGCTTGGTGTCCACCGGGGAGCTGTTTTTT
D: NA
V: TRBV5-1
size: NA
J: TRBJ2-2

CDR3: CASNEQGTPEAFF
DNA: TGTGCCAGCAACGAACAGGGTACGCCTGAAGCTTTCTTT
D: NA
V: TRBV7-9
size: NA
J: TRBJ1-1

CDR3: CASSWGRPNIGNTIYF
DNA: TGTGCCAGCAGCTGGGGACGGCCGAACATCGGAAACACCATATATTTT
D: NA
V: TRBV4-2
size: NA
J: TRBJ1-3

CDR3: CASSFDRDQQYF
DNA: TGCGCCAGCAGCTTCGACAGGGACCAGCAGTACTTC
D: TRBD1
V: TRBV5-1
size: NA
J: TRBJ2-7

CDR3: CASSLDSLGRRDGELFF
DNA: TGTGCCAGTAGTCTAGACTCTTTGGGACGGCGTGATGGGGAGCTGTTTTTT
D: NA
V: TRBV19
size: NA
J: TRBJ2-2

CDR3: CASSIHRSGTEAFF
DNA: TGTGCCAGCAGTATACACCGGTCGGGCACTGAAGCTTTCTTT
D: NA
V: TRBV6-5
size: NA
J: TRBJ1-1

CDR3: CASSLSGKDGYTF
DNA: TGCGCCAGCAGCTTGAGTGGGAAGGATGGCTACACCTTC
D: NA
V: TRBV5-1
size: NA
J: TRBJ1-2

CDR3: CASSIPGTGNTEAFF
DNA: TGTGCCAGTAGTATTCCGGGGACCGGGAACACTGAAGCTTTCTTT
D: NA
V: TRBV19
size: NA
J: TRBJ1-1

CDR3: CASSVEDYSDTQYF
DNA: TGTGCCAGCAGCGTAGAAGACTATTCAGATACGCAGTATTTT
D: NA
V: TRBV9
size: NA
J: TRBJ2-3

CDR3: CASSLRGGSWDEQFF
DNA: TGTGCCAGCAGCTTACGCGGGGGGAGTTGGGATGAGCAGTTCTTC
D: TRBD2
V: TRBV11-1
size: NA
J: TRBJ2-1

CDR3: CAWSVQGGSYYGYTF
DNA: TGTGCCTGGAGTGTCCAGGGAGGGTCCTACTATGGCTACACCTTC
D: NA
V: TRBV30
size: NA
J: TRBJ1-2

CDR3: CASSSLNTGELFF
DNA: TGTGCCAGCAGCTCCCTAAACACCGGGGAGCTGTTTTTT
D: NA
V: TRBV3-1/TRBV3-2
size: NA
J: TRBJ2-2